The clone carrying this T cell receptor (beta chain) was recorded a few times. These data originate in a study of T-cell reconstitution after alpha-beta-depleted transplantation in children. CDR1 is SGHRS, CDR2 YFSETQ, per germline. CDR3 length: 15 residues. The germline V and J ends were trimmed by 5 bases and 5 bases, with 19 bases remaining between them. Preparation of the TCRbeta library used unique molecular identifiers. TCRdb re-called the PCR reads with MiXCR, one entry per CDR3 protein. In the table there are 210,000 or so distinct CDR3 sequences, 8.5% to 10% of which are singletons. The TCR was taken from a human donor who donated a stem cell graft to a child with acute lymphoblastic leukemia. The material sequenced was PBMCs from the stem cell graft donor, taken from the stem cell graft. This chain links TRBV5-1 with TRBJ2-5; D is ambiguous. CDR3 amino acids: CASSPTLWDLETQYF. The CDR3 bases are TGCGCCAGCAGTCCCACCCTTTGGGATTTGGAGACCCAGTACTTC.